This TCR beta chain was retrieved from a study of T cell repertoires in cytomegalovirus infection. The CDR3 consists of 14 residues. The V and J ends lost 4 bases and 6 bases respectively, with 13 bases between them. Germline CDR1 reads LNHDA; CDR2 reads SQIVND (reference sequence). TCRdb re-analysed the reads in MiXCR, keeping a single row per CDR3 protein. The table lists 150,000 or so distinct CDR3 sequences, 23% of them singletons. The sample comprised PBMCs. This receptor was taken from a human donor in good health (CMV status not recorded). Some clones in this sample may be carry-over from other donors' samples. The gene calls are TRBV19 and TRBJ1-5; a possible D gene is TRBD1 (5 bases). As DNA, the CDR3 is TGTGCCAGTAGTAACCTGGGGGGGTTTCAGCCCCAGCATTTT. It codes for CASSNLGGFQPQHF.